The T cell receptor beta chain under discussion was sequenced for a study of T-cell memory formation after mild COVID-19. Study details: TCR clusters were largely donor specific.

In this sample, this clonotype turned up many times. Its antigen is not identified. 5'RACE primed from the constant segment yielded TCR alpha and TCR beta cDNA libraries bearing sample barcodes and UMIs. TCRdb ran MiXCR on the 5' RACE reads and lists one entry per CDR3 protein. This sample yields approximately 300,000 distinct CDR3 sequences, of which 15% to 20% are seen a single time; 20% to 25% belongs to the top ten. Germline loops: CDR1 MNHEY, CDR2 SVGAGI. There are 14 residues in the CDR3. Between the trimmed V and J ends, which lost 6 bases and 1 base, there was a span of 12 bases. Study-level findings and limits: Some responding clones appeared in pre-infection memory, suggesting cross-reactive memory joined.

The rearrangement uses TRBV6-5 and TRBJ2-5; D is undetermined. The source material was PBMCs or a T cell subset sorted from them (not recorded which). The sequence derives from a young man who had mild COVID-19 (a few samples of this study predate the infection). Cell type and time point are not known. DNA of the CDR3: TGTGCCAGCAGAATTACTTTCTCCCAAGAGACCCAGTACTTC. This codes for CASRITFSQETQYF.